This T cell receptor beta chain was profiled in a study of regulatory T cells in long-lasting Graves disease. Indicated time point: newly diagnosed GD, antithyroid drugs for less than 3 months. Scientists built the TCR library using RNA that was extracted from PBMCs. In Xi'an, China, an endocrinology department was the source of patients. Study-level results: The persistent group shared 2,700 or so public clonotypes, more than the approximately 880 shared by new patients.

The CDR3 extends over 15 amino acids. CDR1 and CDR2 (germline): GTSNPN, SVGIG (reference sequence). About this clonotype: Its antigen is not known.

CDR3-region Arm-PCR and iRepertoire HTBI primers produced the TCR beta libraries. MiXCR was run by TCRdb on the multiplex PCR reads, yielding one entry per CDR3 protein. The sample shows some 600,000 distinct CDR3 sequences, roughly 16% of them seen only once. A further study also used this sample, focusing on T cells in Graves' hyperthyroidism and ophthalmopathy. That work states: On the basis of clinical symptoms, serum thyroxine and TRAb, thyroid ultrasound and orbital computed tomography, diagnoses were made.

The sample here was peripheral blood mononuclear cells (PBMCs), taken at new diagnosis, from a patient treated with antithyroid drugs. The sequence derives from a man aged 18 to 29 with Graves disease. The chain has TRBV30 and TRBJ2-3; 12 positions match TRBD2. The CDR3 region is CARSLAGGPTDTQYF. The DNA of the CDR3 is TGTGCTCGGAGTCTAGCGGGAGGGCCAACAGATACGCAGTATTTT.